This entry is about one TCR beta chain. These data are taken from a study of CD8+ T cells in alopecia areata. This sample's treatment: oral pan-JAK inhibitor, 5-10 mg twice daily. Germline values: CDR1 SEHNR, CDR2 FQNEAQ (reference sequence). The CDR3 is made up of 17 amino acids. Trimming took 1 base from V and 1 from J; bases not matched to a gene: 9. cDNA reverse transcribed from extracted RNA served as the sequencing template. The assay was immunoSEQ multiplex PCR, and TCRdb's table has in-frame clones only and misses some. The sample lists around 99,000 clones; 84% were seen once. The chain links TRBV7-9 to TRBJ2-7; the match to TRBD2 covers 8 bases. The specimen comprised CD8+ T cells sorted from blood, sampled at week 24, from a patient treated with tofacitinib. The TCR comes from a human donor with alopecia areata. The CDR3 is CASSLGLAAGGSYEQYF. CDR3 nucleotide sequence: TGTGCCAGCAGCTTAGGTCTAGCGGCGGGGGGTTCCTACGAGCAGTACTTC.